Described below is a single T cell receptor (beta chain) sequence and its context. This sample stems from a study of CD8 T cells in Susac syndrome. The RNA, about 0.45 to 1 ug, was put through reverse transcription using random hexamers. Amplification of the TCR beta CDR3 was carried out by immunoSEQ multiplex PCR, which spanned a total of 54 Vbeta and 13 Jbeta segments. MiXCR, run by TCRdb on the immunoSEQ multiplex PCR reads, gives a single entry per CDR3 protein. Of around 130,000 distinct CDR3 sequences in the sample, less than 95% were seen once. The TCR sequence derives from a human donor with multiple sclerosis. Specimen: CD4+ T cells from PBMCs.

The CDR3 DNA is TGCGCCAGCAGCGCCGCGGGACTAGCGGGAGGCTCCTACAATGAGCAGTTCTTC. Encoded protein: CASSAAGLAGGSYNEQFF. The V gene is TRBV5-1, the J gene TRBJ2-1, with TRBD2 matching 15 bases. V was pared by 4 bases and J by 0 bases, with 5 bases of the junction left unmatched. Germline V lookup: CDR1 SGHRS, CDR2 YFSETQ. The CDR3 has 18 residues.